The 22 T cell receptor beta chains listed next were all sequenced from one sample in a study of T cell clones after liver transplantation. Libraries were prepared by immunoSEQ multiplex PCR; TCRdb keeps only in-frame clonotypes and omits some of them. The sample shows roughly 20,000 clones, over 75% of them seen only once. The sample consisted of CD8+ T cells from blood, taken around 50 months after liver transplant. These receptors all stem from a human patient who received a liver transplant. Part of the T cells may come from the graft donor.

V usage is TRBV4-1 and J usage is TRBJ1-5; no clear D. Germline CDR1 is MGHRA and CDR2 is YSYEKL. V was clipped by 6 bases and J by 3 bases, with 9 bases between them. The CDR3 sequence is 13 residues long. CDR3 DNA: TGCGCCAGCAGGGGAGCCACCAATCAGCCCCAGCATTTT. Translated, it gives CASRGATNQPQHF.

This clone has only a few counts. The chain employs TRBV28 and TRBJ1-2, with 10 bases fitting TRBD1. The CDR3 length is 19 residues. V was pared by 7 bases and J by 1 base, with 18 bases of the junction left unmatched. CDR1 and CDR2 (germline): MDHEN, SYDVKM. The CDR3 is CASKGQGTRTEDNNYGYTF. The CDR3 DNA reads TGTGCCAGCAAGGGACAGGGGACTCGGACGGAGGACAATAACTATGGCTACACCTTC.

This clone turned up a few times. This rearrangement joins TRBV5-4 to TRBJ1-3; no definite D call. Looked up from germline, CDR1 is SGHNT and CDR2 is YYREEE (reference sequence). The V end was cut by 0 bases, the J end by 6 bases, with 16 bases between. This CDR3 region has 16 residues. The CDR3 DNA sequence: TGTGCCAGCAGCTTGGCCCGGAAACAGAAAGAAAACACCATATATTTT. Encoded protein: CASSLARKQKENTIYF.

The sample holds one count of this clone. The CDR3 nucleotides read TGTGCCAGCAGCCTGACCGGGTGGACTAGCGGGATCCCGACTGAGCAGTACTTC. It codes for CASSLTGWTSGIPTEQYF. The genes are TRBV11-2 and TRBJ2-7, with TRBD2 identical over 12 bases. CDR1 is SGHAT and CDR2 is FQNNGV in the germline V gene. CDR3 size: 18 residues. Germline trimming cut 5 bases from V and 7 bases from J; bases unmatched to any gene: 18.

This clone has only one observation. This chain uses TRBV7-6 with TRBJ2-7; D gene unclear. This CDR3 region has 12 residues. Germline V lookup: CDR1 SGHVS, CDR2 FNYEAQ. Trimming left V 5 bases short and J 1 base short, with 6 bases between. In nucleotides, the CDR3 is TGTGCCAGCAGCCCTAATTCCTACGAGCAGTACTTC. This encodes CASSPNSYEQYF.

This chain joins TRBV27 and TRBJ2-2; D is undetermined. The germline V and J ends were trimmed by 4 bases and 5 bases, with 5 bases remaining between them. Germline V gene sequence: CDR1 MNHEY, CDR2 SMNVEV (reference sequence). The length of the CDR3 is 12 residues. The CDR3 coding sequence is TGTGCCAGCAGTTATTCGACCGGGGAGCTGTTTTTT. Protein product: CASSYSTGELFF.

In DNA, the CDR3 is TGTGCCAGCAGTTCGGGACTAGCGCTCGGCAAAAACATTCAGTACTTC. It is translated as CASSSGLALGKNIQYF. The V gene is TRBV28, the J gene TRBJ2-4, with 10 bases matching TRBD2. V dropped 4 bases and J dropped 3; count of bases not matched to a gene: 6. Germline CDR1 MDHEN, CDR2 SYDVKM. This CDR3 region has 16 residues.

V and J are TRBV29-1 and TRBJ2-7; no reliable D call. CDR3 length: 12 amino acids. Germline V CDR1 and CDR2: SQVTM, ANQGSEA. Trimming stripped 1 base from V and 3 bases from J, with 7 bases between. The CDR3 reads CSVEVKDYEQYF. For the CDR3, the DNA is TGCAGCGTTGAAGTAAAGGACTACGAGCAGTACTTC.

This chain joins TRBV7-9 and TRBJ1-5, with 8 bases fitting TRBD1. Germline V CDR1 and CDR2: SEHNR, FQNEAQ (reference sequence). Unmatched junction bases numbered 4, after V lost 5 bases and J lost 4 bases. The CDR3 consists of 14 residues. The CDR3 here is CASSEDRDNQPQHF. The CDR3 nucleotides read TGTGCCAGCAGCGAGGACAGGGATAATCAGCCCCAGCATTTT.

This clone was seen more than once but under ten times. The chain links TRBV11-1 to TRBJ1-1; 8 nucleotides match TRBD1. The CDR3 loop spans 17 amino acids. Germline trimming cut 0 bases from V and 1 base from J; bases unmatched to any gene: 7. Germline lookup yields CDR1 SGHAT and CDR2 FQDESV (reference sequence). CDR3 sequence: CASSLAVGTGPNTEAFF. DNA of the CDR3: TGTGCCAGCAGCTTAGCGGTCGGGACAGGCCCGAACACTGAAGCTTTCTTT. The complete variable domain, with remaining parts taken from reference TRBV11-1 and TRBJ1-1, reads EAEVAQSPRYKITEKSQAVAFWCDPISGHATLYWYRQILGQGPELLVQFQDESVVDDSQLPKDRFSAERLKGVDSTLKIQPAELGDSAMYLCASSLAVGTGPNTEAFFGQGTRLTVV.

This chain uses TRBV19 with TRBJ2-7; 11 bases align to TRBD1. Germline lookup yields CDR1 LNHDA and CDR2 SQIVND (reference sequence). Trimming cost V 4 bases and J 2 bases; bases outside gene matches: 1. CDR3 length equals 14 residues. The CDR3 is CASSKGQGAYEQYF. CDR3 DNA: TGTGCCAGTAGTAAGGGACAGGGGGCCTACGAGCAGTACTTC.

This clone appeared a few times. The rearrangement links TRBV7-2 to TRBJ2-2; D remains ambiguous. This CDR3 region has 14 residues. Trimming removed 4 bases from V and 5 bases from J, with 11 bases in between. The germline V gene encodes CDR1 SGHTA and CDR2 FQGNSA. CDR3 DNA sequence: TGTGCCAGCAGCTCAGTTACCGGGACCGGGGAGCTGTTTTTT. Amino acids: CASSSVTGTGELFF.

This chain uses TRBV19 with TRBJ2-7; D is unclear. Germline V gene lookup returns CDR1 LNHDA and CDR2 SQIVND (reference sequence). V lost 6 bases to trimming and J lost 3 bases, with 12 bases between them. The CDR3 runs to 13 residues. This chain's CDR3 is CASSLDISYEQYF. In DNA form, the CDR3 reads TGTGCCAGTAGCCTAGACATCAGCTACGAGCAGTACTTC.

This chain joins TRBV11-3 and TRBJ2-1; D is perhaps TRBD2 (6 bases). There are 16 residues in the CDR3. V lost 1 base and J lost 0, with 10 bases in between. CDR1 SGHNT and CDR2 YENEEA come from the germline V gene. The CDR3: CASSLGSGSSYNEQFF. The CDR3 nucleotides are TGTGCCAGCAGCTTAGGGTCCGGGAGCTCCTACAATGAGCAGTTCTTC.

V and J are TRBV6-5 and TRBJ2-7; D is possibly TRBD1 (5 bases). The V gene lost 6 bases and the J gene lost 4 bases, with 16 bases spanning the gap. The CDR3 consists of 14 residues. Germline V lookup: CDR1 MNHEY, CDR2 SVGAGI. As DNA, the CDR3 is TGTGCCAGCAGAACAGGAAAAATTTTATACGAGCAGTACTTC. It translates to CASRTGKILYEQYF.

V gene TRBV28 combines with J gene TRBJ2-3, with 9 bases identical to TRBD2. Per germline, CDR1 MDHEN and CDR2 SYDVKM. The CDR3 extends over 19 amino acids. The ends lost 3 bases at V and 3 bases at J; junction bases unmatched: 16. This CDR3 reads CASSFDGSSGLATTDTQYF. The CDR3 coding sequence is TGTGCCAGCAGTTTCGACGGATCTAGCGGACTAGCGACAACAGATACGCAGTATTTT.

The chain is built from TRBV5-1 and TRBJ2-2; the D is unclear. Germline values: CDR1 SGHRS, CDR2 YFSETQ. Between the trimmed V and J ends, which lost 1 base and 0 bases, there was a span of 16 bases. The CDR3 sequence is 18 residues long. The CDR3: CASSLFRTIPANTGELFF. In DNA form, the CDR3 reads TGCGCCAGCAGCTTGTTCCGGACCATACCCGCGAACACCGGGGAGCTGTTTTTT.

The CDR3 reads CASSDGHQAHSNQPQHF. The CDR3 bases are TGTGCCAGCAGTGACGGTCATCAGGCCCATAGCAATCAGCCCCAGCATTTT. The chain employs TRBV6-4 and TRBJ1-5; unclear D gene. The V gene lost 2 bases and the J gene lost 0 bases, with 14 bases spanning the gap. The CDR3 runs to 17 residues. Per the germline V gene, CDR1 is MRHNA and CDR2 is SNTAGT.

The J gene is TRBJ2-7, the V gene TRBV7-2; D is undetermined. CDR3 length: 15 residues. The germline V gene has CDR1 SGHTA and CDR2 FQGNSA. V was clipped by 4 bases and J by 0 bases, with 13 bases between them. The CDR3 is CASSSWGYSSYEQYF. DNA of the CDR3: TGTGCCAGCAGCTCCTGGGGATATAGCTCCTACGAGCAGTACTTC.

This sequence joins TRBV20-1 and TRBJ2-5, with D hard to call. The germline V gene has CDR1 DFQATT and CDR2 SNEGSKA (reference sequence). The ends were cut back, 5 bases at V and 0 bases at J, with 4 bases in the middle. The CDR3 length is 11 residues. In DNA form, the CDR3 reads TGCAGTGCTGGGTACCAAGAGACCCAGTACTTC. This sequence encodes CSAGYQETQYF.

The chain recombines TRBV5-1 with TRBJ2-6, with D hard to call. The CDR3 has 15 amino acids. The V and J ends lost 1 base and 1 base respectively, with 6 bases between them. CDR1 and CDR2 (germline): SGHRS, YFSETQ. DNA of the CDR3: TGCGCCAGCAGCTTGACCGTGTCTGGGGCCAACGTCCTGACTTTC. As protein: CASSLTVSGANVLTF.

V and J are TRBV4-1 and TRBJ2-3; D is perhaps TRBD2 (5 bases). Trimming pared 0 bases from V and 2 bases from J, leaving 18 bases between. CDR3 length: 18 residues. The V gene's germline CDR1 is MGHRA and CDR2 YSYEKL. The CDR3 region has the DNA TGCGCCAGCAGCCAAGATTCCCCAGCGGAGATTTACACAGATACGCAGTATTTT. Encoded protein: CASSQDSPAEIYTDTQYF.